These T cell receptor beta chains were read from a single sample in a study of PD-1 blockade in classical Hodgkin lymphoma. Some clones are missing from TCRdb's copy, which holds only in-frame ones; the method was immunoSEQ multiplex PCR. The sample has around 26,000 clones; approximately 80% are singletons. Source: peripheral blood mononuclear cells (PBMCs), taken before the second cycle of nivolumab. These TCRs come from a human donor with classical Hodgkin lymphoma. Both conserved end residues are part of each CDR3. The D gene is left open where the match is weak. Rows give clone size only sometimes, using once, few, many, or a class for an expanded clone.

cdr3_length	v_call	clone_size	j_call	d_call	cdr3_aa	cdr3_nt
13	TRBV30	NA	TRBJ2-2	NA	CAWSTRTPGELFF	TGTGCCTGGAGTACAAGGACCCCCGGGGAGCTGTTTTTT
17	TRBV4-1	NA	TRBJ2-1	NA	CASSQPPPGRSNNEQFF	TGCGCCAGCAGCCAACCGCCACCGGGACGGTCAAACAATGAGCAGTTCTTC
14	TRBV10-3	once	TRBJ1-1	TRBD1	CAISGQGRDTEAFF	TGTGCCATCAGTGGACAGGGGCGGGACACTGAAGCTTTCTTT
18	TRBV9	NA	TRBJ2-6	NA	CASSFSEGWAAGANVLTF	TGTGCCAGCAGCTTTAGTGAGGGGTGGGCTGCTGGGGCCAACGTCCTGACTTTC
16	TRBV5-4	NA	TRBJ1-2	NA	CASSLAGQRANYGYTF	TGTGCCAGCAGCCTAGCTGGCCAAAGAGCTAACTATGGCTACACCTTC
15	TRBV6-1	few	TRBJ2-7	TRBD2	CASSARTSGSYEQYF	TGTGCCAGCAGTGCGCGGACTAGCGGGAGCTACGAGCAGTACTTC
12	TRBV5-5	NA	TRBJ2-3	NA	CASSPPFDTQYF	TGTGCCAGCAGCCCTCCCTTCGATACGCAGTATTTT
15	TRBV7-9	NA	TRBJ2-1	NA	CASSPPDASYNEQFF	TGTGCCAGCAGCCCCCCGGATGCCTCCTACAATGAGCAGTTCTTC
13	TRBV7-2	NA	TRBJ2-7	TRBD2	CASQPQWREKQYF	TGTGCCAGCCAACCCCAATGGCGGGAGAAGCAGTACTTC
16	TRBV10-2	NA	TRBJ2-7	NA	CASSEWAGKEGGEQYF	TGCGCCAGCAGTGAGTGGGCAGGGAAGGAAGGCGGCGAGCAGTACTTC
15	TRBV6-1	NA	TRBJ2-5	TRBD1	CASSEDQGASETQYF	TGTGCCAGCAGTGAAGATCAGGGGGCGTCCGAGACCCAGTACTTC
14	TRBV19	NA	TRBJ1-5	NA	CASSPDRSNQPQHF	TGTGCCAGTAGTCCTGACAGGAGCAATCAGCCCCAGCATTTT
15	TRBV30	NA	TRBJ1-4	NA	CAWSDLAGQWEKLFF	TGTGCCTGGAGTGATCTGGCGGGACAATGGGAAAAACTGTTTTTT
15	TRBV5-4	NA	TRBJ2-5	TRBD1	CASSLGDRGRETQYF	TGTGCCAGCAGCTTGGGGGACAGGGGGCGGGAGACCCAGTACTTC
14	TRBV27	NA	TRBJ2-7	NA	CASRAGLEIGEQYF	TGTGCCAGCAGGGCGGGACTCGAAATCGGCGAGCAGTACTTC
16	TRBV11-3	NA	TRBJ2-7	TRBD2	CASSLDPLAGTYEQYF	TGTGCCAGCAGCTTAGATCCCCTAGCGGGGACCTACGAGCAGTACTTC
18	TRBV19	NA	TRBJ1-6	NA	CASSPTKTGSSYNSPLHF	TGTGCCAGTAGTCCCACGAAGACAGGTAGCTCCTATAATTCACCCCTCCACTTT
14	TRBV7-2	once	TRBJ2-7	NA	CASSASRGWDEQYF	TGTGCCAGCAGCGCATCCAGGGGTTGGGACGAGCAGTACTTC
15	TRBV19	few	TRBJ1-1	NA	CASSIDPTELTEAFF	TGTGCCAGTAGTATAGATCCTACAGAGCTCACTGAAGCTTTCTTT
14	TRBV9	NA	TRBJ2-7	NA	CASTPGAFGYEQYF	TGTGCCAGCACCCCGGGGGCATTTGGTTACGAGCAGTACTTC
15	TRBV5-1	medium-sized	TRBJ2-5	TRBD1	CASSPTGDRAETQYF	TGCGCCAGCAGCCCCACCGGGGACAGGGCAGAGACCCAGTACTTC
15	TRBV19	NA	TRBJ1-5	NA	CASSIGPGKNQPQHF	TGTGCCAGTAGTATTGGGCCAGGGAAGAATCAGCCCCAGCATTTT
15	TRBV2	NA	TRBJ2-7	TRBD1	CASNPPRQGSYEQYF	TGTGCCAGCAATCCCCCAAGACAGGGCTCCTACGAGCAGTACTTC
15	TRBV6-6	NA	TRBJ2-7	TRBD1	CASSYSGQGAYEQYF	TGTGCCAGCAGTTACTCGGGACAGGGGGCCTACGAGCAGTACTTC
15	TRBV2	NA	TRBJ2-5	NA	CASSGVGISGETQYF	TGTGCCAGCAGTGGGGTAGGGATTTCAGGAGAGACCCAGTACTTC
14	TRBV19	NA	TRBJ2-2	NA	CASSTWTDPGELFF	TGTGCCAGTAGCACCTGGACCGACCCCGGGGAGCTGTTTTTT
13	TRBV30	medium-sized	TRBJ1-5	NA	CAWGGTFNQPQHF	TGTGCCTGGGGCGGGACCTTCAATCAGCCCCAGCATTTT
13	TRBV6-5	few	TRBJ1-2	NA	CASSTPQGYGYTF	TGTGCCAGCAGCACTCCCCAGGGCTATGGCTACACCTTC
15	TRBV6-1	NA	TRBJ2-7	NA	CASSEEGGLRYEQYF	TGTGCCAGCAGTGAAGAAGGGGGGTTACGGTACGAGCAGTACTTC
15	TRBV29-1	NA	TRBJ2-7	NA	CSVERGPKSSYEQYF	TGCAGCGTTGAACGGGGACCGAAAAGCTCCTACGAGCAGTACTTC
15	TRBV5-4	few	TRBJ2-7	NA	CASSWNPHSSYEQYF	TGTGCCAGCAGCTGGAATCCACACAGCTCCTACGAGCAGTACTTC
14	TRBV6-1	NA	TRBJ2-1	NA	CASSELGSYNEQFF	TGTGCCAGCAGTGAACTAGGTTCTTACAATGAGCAGTTCTTC
14	TRBV5-6	NA	TRBJ2-7	TRBD2	CASSTRDYSYEQYF	TGTGCCAGCAGCACCCGGGACTACTCCTACGAGCAGTACTTC
16	TRBV7-9	NA	TRBJ2-3	TRBD2	CASSLVAGGPGDTQYF	TGTGCCAGCAGCTTAGTAGCGGGGGGGCCTGGAGATACGCAGTATTTT
12	TRBV29-1	NA	TRBJ1-2	TRBD1	CSVWTGPYGYTF	TGCAGCGTTTGGACAGGCCCGTATGGCTACACCTTC
15	TRBV11-2	NA	TRBJ2-7	NA	CASSLGQFRIYEQYF	TGTGCCAGCAGCTTAGGACAATTTAGAATTTACGAGCAGTACTTC
14	TRBV14	NA	TRBJ2-1	TRBD2	CAASGSFIENEQFF	TGTGCGGCTAGCGGGAGTTTTATCGAGAATGAGCAGTTCTTC
17	TRBV12-5	NA	TRBJ2-2	NA	CASGLNYGTSGTGELFF	TGTGCTAGTGGTTTGAATTACGGGACTTCAGGGACCGGGGAGCTGTTTTTT
16	TRBV9	NA	TRBJ2-5	TRBD2	CASSPPGLASWATQYF	TGTGCCAGCAGCCCCCCGGGACTAGCGTCGTGGGCGACCCAGTACTTC
15	TRBV2	medium-sized	TRBJ1-6	TRBD1	CASTLKGTANSPLHF	TGTGCCAGCACTCTAAAGGGGACAGCGAATTCACCCCTCCACTTT
13	TRBV28	NA	TRBJ2-3	NA	CASSPDSIDTQYF	TGTGCCAGCAGTCCGGACAGTATCGATACGCAGTATTTT
15	TRBV15	NA	TRBJ1-1	NA	CATSRDLQRNTEAFF	TGTGCCACCAGCAGAGATCTACAAAGGAACACTGAAGCTTTCTTT
13	TRBV7-8	NA	TRBJ1-5	NA	CASSTTVNQPQHF	TGTGCCAGCAGCACGACAGTGAATCAGCCCCAGCATTTT
17	TRBV18	few	TRBJ2-2	NA	CASSPPGSGALAGELFF	TGTGCCAGCTCACCACCGGGAAGCGGAGCGTTGGCCGGGGAGCTGTTTTTT
16	TRBV21-1	NA	TRBJ2-3	NA	CASSSTTGHRTDTQYF	TGTGCCAGCAGCAGCACTACGGGACACCGCACAGATACGCAGTATTTT
15	TRBV10-3	NA	TRBJ2-5	NA	CAIGTGRGLGETQYF	TGTGCCATCGGGACGGGCAGGGGCCTTGGGGAGACCCAGTACTTC
15	TRBV11-3	NA	TRBJ1-6	NA	CASSSHGGSNSPLHF	TGTGCCAGCAGCTCCCATGGGGGGAGTAATTCACCCCTCCACTTT
15	TRBV9	NA	TRBJ1-1	NA	CASSGRGSWNTEAFF	TGTGCCAGCAGCGGGAGGGGGTCGTGGAACACTGAAGCTTTCTTT
15	TRBV10-3	NA	TRBJ2-2	NA	CATRKGAQNTGELFF	TGTGCCACCAGAAAGGGTGCTCAGAATACCGGGGAGCTGTTTTTT
18	TRBV7-2	NA	TRBJ2-1	TRBD1	CASSFSIPYGTGNNEQFF	TGTGCCAGCAGCTTCTCGATTCCTTATGGGACAGGGAACAATGAGCAGTTCTTC
15	TRBV9	NA	TRBJ2-7	NA	CASSVDRDTSHEQYF	TGTGCCAGCAGCGTAGATAGGGACACCTCCCACGAGCAGTACTTC
13	TRBV6-4	NA	TRBJ2-3	NA	CASRPGAGDTQYF	TGTGCCAGCCGTCCCGGGGCTGGAGATACGCAGTATTTT